Included here is one T cell receptor (beta chain) sequence, with context. Its specificity is unknown. CD45RO negativity and positive selection for CCR7 defined naive CD8 cells, a population that excluded terminally differentiated effector memory CD45RA+ cells. The data were obtained in a study of shared clonotypes between healthy human individuals. Findings and caveats of the study: It was the non-shared clonotypes that had lower generation probabilities than clonotypes shared by all four donors.

Sequencing was performed with immunoSEQ multiplex PCR; in TCRdb, only in-frame clones are kept and a portion is missing. The sample lists around 650,000 clones; 90% to 97% were seen once. Trimming at V came to 1 base and at J to 3 bases, leaving 3 bases not matched to a gene. The CDR3 covers 15 residues. CDR1 is PRHDT, CDR2 FYEKMQ, per germline (reference sequence). This clonotype originated in a woman in her twenties or thirties in good health. V is TRBV13 and J is TRBJ2-7; the match to TRBD1 covers 10 bases. The sequencing sample was made of naive CD8+ T cells sorted from blood. The CDR3 bases are TGTGCCAGCAGCTTAGCGGGACAGGGGATCTACGAGCAGTACTTC. Protein product: CASSLAGQGIYEQYF. Looking up the rest from reference TRBV13 and TRBJ2-7 gives the full variable domain: AAGVIQSPRHLIKEKRETATLKCYPIPRHDTVYWYQQGPGQDPQFLISFYEKMQSDKGSIPDRFSAQQFSDYHSELNMSSLELGDSALYFCASSLAGQGIYEQYFGPGTRLTVT.